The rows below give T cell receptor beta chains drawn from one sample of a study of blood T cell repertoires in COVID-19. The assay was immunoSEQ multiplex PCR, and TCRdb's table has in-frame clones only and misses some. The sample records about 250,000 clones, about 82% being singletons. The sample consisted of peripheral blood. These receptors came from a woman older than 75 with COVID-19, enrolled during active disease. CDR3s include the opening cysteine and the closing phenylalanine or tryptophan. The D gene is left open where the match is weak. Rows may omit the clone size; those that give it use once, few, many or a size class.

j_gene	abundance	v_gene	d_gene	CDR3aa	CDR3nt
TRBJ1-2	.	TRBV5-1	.	CASRPEVDGGYTF	TGCGCCAGCAGGCCGGAAGTTGACGGGGGCTACACCTTC
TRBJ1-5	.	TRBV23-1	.	CASSQSIGVSHQPQHF	TGCGCCAGCAGTCAATCGATCGGTGTTTCCCATCAGCCCCAGCATTTT
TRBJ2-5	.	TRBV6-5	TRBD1	CASSYSRIGQGRTQYF	TGTGCCAGCAGTTACTCGAGGATCGGACAGGGACGGACCCAGTACTTC
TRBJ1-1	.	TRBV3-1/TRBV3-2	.	CASSQGWQENTEAFF	TGTGCCAGCAGCCAAGGTTGGCAGGAGAACACTGAAGCTTTCTTT
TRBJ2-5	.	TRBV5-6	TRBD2	CASSLGLAGGLGETQYF	TGTGCCAGCAGCTTGGGACTAGCGGGGGGGCTAGGAGAGACCCAGTACTTC
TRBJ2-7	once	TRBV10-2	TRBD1	CASSTGPYEQYF	TGCGCCAGCTCGACAGGGCCCTACGAGCAGTACTTC
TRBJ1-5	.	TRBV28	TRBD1	CASSLGGTGVGGQPQHF	TGTGCCAGCAGTTTAGGTGGGACAGGGGTTGGAGGTCAGCCCCAGCATTTT
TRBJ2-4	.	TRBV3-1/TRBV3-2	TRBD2	CASSQDIVGRGKNIQYF	TGTGCCAGCAGCCAAGATATTGTAGGGAGGGGCAAAAACATTCAGTACTTC
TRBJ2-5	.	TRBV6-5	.	CATRWGGQETQYF	TGTGCCACCCGGTGGGGCGGACAAGAGACCCAGTACTTC
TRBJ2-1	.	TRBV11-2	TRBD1	CASSLGRQGYYNEQFF	TGTGCCAGCAGCTTAGGTCGACAGGGTTACTACAATGAGCAGTTCTTC
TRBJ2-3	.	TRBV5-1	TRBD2	CASAAGTSGGWDTQYF	TGCGCCAGCGCCGCCGGGACTAGCGGGGGATGGGATACGCAGTATTTT
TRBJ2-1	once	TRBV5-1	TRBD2	CASNPLAGGGNEQFF	TGCGCCAGCAATCCTCTCGCGGGGGGAGGGAATGAGCAGTTCTTC
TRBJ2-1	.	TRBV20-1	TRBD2	CSASYSGGNEQFF	TGCAGTGCTAGTTATAGCGGGGGTAATGAGCAGTTCTTC
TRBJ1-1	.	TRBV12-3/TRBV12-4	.	CASSRSGNTEAFF	TGTGCCAGCAGTCGTAGCGGGAACACTGAAGCTTTCTTT
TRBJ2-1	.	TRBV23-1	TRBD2	CASSGLAGNSSHYNEQFF	TGCGCCAGCAGCGGACTAGCGGGGAACTCGAGCCACTACAATGAGCAGTTCTTC
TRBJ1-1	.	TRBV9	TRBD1	CASSVGDRAQEAFF	TGTGCCAGCAGCGTAGGGGACAGGGCTCAGGAAGCTTTCTTT
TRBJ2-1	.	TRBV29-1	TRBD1	CSVEGGPGQGNNEQFF	TGCAGCGTTGAGGGGGGACCAGGACAGGGAAACAATGAGCAGTTCTTC
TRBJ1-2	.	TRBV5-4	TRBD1	CASSLDPGGDYGYTF	TGTGCCAGCAGCTTGGATCCAGGGGGTGACTATGGCTACACCTTC
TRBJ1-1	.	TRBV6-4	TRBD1	CASSDREGAGGAFF	TGTGCCAGCAGTGATCGAGAAGGGGCAGGGGGAGCTTTCTTT
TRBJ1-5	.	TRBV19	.	CASSIREMTGPGQPQHF	TGTGCCAGTAGTATAAGGGAGATGACAGGCCCTGGTCAGCCCCAGCATTTT
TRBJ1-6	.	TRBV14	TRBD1	CASSQGGLGQGAYSPLHF	TGTGCCAGCAGCCAAGGGGGTCTAGGACAGGGGGCTTATTCACCCCTCCACTTT
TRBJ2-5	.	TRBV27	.	CASSPQQGRQETQYF	TGTGCCAGCAGTCCACAACAGGGAAGGCAAGAGACCCAGTACTTC
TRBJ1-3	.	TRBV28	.	CASRLSGLFSGNTIYF	TGTGCCAGCAGGTTATCAGGGTTATTCTCTGGAAACACCATATATTTT
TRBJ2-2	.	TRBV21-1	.	CASTSLGGHTGELFF	TGTGCCAGCACCTCTTTAGGGGGTCACACCGGGGAGCTGTTTTTT
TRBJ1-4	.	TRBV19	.	CASSHGQPHRLGANEKLFF	TGTGCCAGTAGTCACGGACAGCCTCATCGCCTGGGGGCTAATGAAAAACTGTTTTTT
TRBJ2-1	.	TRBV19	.	CASSSWGGPNQFF	TGTGCCAGTAGCTCCTGGGGGGGCCCAAACCAGTTCTTC
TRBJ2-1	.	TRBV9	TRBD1	CASSVEAGTAYNEQFF	TGTGCCAGCAGCGTAGAGGCCGGGACAGCCTACAATGAGCAGTTCTTC
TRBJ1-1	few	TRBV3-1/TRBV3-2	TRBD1	CASSQDLPGQGRIGSQGTEAFF	TGTGCCAGCAGCCAAGATCTTCCGGGACAGGGAAGGATCGGGTCCCAAGGAACTGAAGCTTTCTTT
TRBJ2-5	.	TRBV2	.	CASSETSGQQETQYF	TGTGCCAGCAGTGAAACCTCTGGACAGCAAGAGACCCAGTACTTC